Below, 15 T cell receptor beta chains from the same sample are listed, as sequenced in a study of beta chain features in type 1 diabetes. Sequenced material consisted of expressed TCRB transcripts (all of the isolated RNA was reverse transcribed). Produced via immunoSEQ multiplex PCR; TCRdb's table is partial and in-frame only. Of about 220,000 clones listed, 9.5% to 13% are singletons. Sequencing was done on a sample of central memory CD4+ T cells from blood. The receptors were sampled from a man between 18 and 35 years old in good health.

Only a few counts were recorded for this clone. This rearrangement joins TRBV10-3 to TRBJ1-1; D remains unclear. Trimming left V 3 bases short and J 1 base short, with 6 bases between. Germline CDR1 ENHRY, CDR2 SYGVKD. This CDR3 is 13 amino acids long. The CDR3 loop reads CAISDGGNTEAFF. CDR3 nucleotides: TGTGCCATCAGTGACGGCGGGAACACTGAAGCTTTCTTT.

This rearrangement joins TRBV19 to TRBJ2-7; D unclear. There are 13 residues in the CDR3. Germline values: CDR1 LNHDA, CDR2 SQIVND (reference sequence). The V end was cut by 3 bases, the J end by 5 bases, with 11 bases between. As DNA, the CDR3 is TGTGCCAGTAGTATTTCTGGGGTTGACGAGCAGTACTTC. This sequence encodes CASSISGVDEQYF.

The CDR3 region has the DNA TGTGCCAGCAGCCAAGATTGGAGCGGGAGAAGTAATGAGCAGTTCTTC. It is translated as CASSQDWSGRSNEQFF. The rearrangement uses TRBV14 and TRBJ2-1; the match to TRBD2 covers 8 bases. Germline V gene sequence: CDR1 SGHDN, CDR2 FVKESK. The length of the CDR3 is 16 residues. V was clipped by 0 bases and J by 7 bases; unmatched bases: 8.

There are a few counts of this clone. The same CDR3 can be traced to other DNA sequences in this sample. CDR3 loop: CAWSLTGDQPQHF. The CDR3 DNA follows: TGTGCCTGGAGTTTAACAGGGGATCAGCCCCAGCATTTT. The chain uses TRBV30 and TRBJ1-5, with TRBD1 matching over 7 bases. The CDR3 covers 13 residues. Germline V gene data show CDR1 as GTSNPN and CDR2 as SVGIG (reference sequence). V was pared by 2 bases and J by 5 bases, with 3 bases of the junction left unmatched.

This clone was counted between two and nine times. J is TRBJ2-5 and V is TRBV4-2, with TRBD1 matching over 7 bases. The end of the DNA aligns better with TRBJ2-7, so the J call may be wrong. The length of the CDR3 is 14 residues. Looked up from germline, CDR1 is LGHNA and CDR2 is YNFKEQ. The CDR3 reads CASSQKQGKHEQYF. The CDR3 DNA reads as TGTGCCAGCAGCCAAAAACAGGGGAAGCACGAGCAGTACTTC.

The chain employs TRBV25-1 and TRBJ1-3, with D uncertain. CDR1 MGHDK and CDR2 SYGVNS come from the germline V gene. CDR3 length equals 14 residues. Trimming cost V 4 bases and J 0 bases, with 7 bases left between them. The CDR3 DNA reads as TGTGCCAGCAGTGCAGTTAGCTCTGGAAACACCATATATTTT. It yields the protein CASSAVSSGNTIYF.

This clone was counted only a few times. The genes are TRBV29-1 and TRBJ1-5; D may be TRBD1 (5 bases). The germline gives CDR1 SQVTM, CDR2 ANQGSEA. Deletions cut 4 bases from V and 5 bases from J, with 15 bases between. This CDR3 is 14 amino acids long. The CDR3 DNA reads TGCAGCGTTGGGACATCGAGAAGTGATCAGCCCCAGCATTTT. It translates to CSVGTSRSDQPQHF.

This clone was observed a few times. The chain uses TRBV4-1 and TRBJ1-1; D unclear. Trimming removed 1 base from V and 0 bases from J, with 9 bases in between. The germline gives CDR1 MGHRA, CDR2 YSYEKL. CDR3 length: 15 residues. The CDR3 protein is CASSQVQFMNTEAFF. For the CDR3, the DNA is TGCGCCAGCAGCCAAGTACAGTTCATGAACACTGAAGCTTTCTTT.

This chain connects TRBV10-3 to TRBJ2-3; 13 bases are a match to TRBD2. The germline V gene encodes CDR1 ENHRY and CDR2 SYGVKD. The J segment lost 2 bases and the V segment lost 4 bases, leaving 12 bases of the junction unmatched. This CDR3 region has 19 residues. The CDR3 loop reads CAISGPWTSGSPDTDTQYF. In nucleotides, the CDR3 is TGTGCCATCAGTGGACCTTGGACTAGCGGGAGTCCGGACACAGATACGCAGTATTTT.

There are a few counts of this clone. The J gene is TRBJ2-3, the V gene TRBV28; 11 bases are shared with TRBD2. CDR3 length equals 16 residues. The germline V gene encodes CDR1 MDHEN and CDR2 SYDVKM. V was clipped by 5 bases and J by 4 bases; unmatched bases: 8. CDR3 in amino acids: CASSKVAGGIADTQYF. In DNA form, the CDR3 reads TGTGCCAGCAGTAAAGTAGCGGGAGGGATCGCAGATACGCAGTATTTT.

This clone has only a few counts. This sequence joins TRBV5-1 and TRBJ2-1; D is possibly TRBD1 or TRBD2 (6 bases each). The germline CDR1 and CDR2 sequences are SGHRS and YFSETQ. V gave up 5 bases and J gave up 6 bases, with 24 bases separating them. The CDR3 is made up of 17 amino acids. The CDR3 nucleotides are TGCGCCAGCAGACCCGAAGTGGGGGGCTCTAGACCCAATGAGCAGTTCTTC. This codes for CASRPEVGGSRPNEQFF.

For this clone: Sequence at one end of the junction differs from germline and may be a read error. As DNA, the CDR3 is TGTGCCAGCAGCCGAGACAGGACTAACACTGAATCTTTCTTT. It yields the protein CASSRDRTNTESFF. The rearrangement uses TRBV7-2 and TRBJ1-1; tentative D call: TRBD1 (6 bases). The CDR3 covers 14 residues. The germline gives CDR1 SGHTA, CDR2 FQGNSA. The full variable domain, in which reference TRBV7-2 and TRBJ1-1 provide the parts outside the CDR3, is GAGVSQSPSNKVTEKGKDVELRCDPISGHTALYWYRQSLGQGLEFLIYFQGNSAPDKSGLPSDRFSAERTGGSVSTLTIQRTQQEDSAVYLCASSRDRTNTESFFGQGTRLTVV.

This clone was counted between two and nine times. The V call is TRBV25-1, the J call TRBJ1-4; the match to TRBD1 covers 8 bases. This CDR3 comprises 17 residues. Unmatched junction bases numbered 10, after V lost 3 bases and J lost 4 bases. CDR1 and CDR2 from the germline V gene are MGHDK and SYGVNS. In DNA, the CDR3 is TGTGCCAGCAGTGACCCTGGTGAGGGACAGGATAATGAAAAACTGTTTTTT. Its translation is CASSDPGEGQDNEKLFF.

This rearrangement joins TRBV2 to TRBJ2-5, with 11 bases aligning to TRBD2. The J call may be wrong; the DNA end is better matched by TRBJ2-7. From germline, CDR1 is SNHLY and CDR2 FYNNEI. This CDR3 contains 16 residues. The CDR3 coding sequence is TGTGCCAGCAGTGAACCAGGACTAGCGGGTTTTGACGAGCAGTACTTC. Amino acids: CASSEPGLAGFDEQYF.

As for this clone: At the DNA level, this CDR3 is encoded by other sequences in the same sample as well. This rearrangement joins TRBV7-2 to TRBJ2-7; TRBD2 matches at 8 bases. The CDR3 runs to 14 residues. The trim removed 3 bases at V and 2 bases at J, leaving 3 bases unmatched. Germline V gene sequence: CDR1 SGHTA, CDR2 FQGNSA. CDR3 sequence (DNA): TGTGCCAGCAGCTTGATCGGGAGGGCCTACGAGCAGTACTTC. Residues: CASSLIGRAYEQYF.